One and the same sample provided the 26 T cell receptor beta chains below, sequenced in a study of T cells in Graves' hyperthyroidism and ophthalmopathy. RNA transcripts served as the template for amplifying TCR beta CDR3 regions. During a first-round RT-PCR of the TCR CDR3, the HTBI primer set was used. TCRdb used MiXCR to reprocess the multiplex PCR reads, holding one entry per CDR3 protein. The sample carries about 740,000 distinct CDR3 sequences, 12% to 15% recorded once. The sequencing sample was made of blood. All receptors derive from a woman younger than 35 with Graves' hyperthyroidism.

The V gene is TRBV7-9, the J gene TRBJ2-1; a weak D match, TRBD2 (5 bases). V lost 1 base, J lost 15 bases, and 10 bases lay in between. Germline V gene lookup returns CDR1 SEHNR and CDR2 FQNEAQ (reference sequence). The length of the CDR3 is 11 residues. The CDR3 bases are TGTGCCAGCAGCTTAGGTGGGAGCGGGTTCTTC. This sequence encodes CASSLGGSGFF.

This clonotype was seen only a few times. The chain employs TRBV7-2 and TRBJ2-6; D is perhaps TRBD1 (6 bases). Between the trimmed V and J ends, which lost 5 bases and 7 bases, there was a span of 15 bases. Germline V gene lookup returns CDR1 SGHTA and CDR2 FQGNSA. CDR3 length: 15 amino acids. CDR3 bases: TGTGCCAGCAGCCGAGGACAGATAGGAGCCAACGTCCTGACTTTC. Translation: CASSRGQIGANVLTF.

This clonotype appeared many times. V and J are TRBV20-1 and TRBJ2-7; 8 bases fit TRBD2. V was clipped by 0 bases and J by 0 bases; unmatched bases: 4. The CDR3 runs 15 residues. In germline, CDR1 is DFQATT, CDR2 SNEGSKA (reference sequence). This chain's CDR3 is CSAREKRGISYEQYF. The CDR3 DNA sequence: TGCAGTGCTAGAGAAAAGCGGGGGATCTCCTACGAGCAGTACTTC.

This chain connects TRBV5-1 to TRBJ2-1; 8 nucleotides line up with TRBD2. The ends lost 4 bases at V and 0 bases at J; junction bases unmatched: 9. Per germline, CDR1 SGHRS and CDR2 YFSETQ. The length of the CDR3 is 17 residues. This CDR3 is CASSPGLARSSYNEQFF. The CDR3 bases are TGCGCCAGCAGCCCAGGACTAGCTCGAAGCTCCTACAATGAGCAGTTCTTC.

This clonotype has just a few counts. The chain carries TRBV4-2 and TRBJ2-7, with 10 bases identical to TRBD1. Germline CDR1 and CDR2: LGHNA and YNFKEQ. After removal of 2 bases from V and 0 bases from J, the junction contained 7 bases not matched to a gene. The CDR3 totals 17 residues. The DNA for the CDR3 is TGTGCCAGCAGCCAATCCGCCGGGACAGGGGTCTCCTACGAGCAGTACTTC. Its protein product is CASSQSAGTGVSYEQYF.

This clonotype was observed at least ten times. The CDR3 DNA reads TGTGCCAGCAGCGCCGGGACAGTGCCAACTAATGAAAAACTGTTTTTT. As protein: CASSAGTVPTNEKLFF. The chain links TRBV12-3 or TRBV12-4 to TRBJ1-4; 7 positions agree with TRBD1. This CDR3 has 16 amino acids. With V trimmed by 6 bases and J by 0 bases, 7 bases remained unmatched.

As to this clonotype: This may be a read error, as it is one base from a much larger clone. The V call is TRBV12-3 or TRBV12-4, the J call TRBJ1-4, with a tentative D call TRBD1 (6 bases). The CDR3 sequence is 13 residues long. CDR3 sequence (DNA): TGTGCCAGCAAGAAAGGACAGAATGGAAAACTGTTTTTT. Protein sequence: CASKKGQNGKLFF.

This rearrangement joins TRBV7-2 to TRBJ2-3; 7 nucleotides agree with TRBD2. This CDR3 is built from 17 residues. Germline CDR1 SGHTA, CDR2 FQGNSA. The V and J ends lost 4 bases and 6 bases, in that order; junction bases with no gene match: 16. DNA for the CDR3: TGTGCCAGCAGCTGGTCCGGTGGGAGGGCCGATGTCGATACGCAGTATTTT. Translated, it gives CASSWSGGRADVDTQYF.

The sample holds many counts of this clonotype. The chain combines TRBV7-8 with TRBJ2-1; 9 bases match TRBD2. Germline V gene lookup returns CDR1 SGHVS and CDR2 FQNEAQ. This CDR3 comprises 18 residues. With 0 bases clipped from V and 0 bases from J, the junction kept 6 bases outside the gene matches. Written as DNA, the CDR3 is TGTGCCAGCAGCTTAGCCCACTCTAGCGGGGACTCCTACAATGAGCAGTTCTTC. Its translation is CASSLAHSSGDSYNEQFF.

This clonotype was seen ten or more times. The chain carries TRBV12-3 or TRBV12-4 and TRBJ2-1; 11 nucleotides line up with TRBD2. The junction had 1 base not matched to a gene; V was cut back by 6 bases and J by 9 bases. CDR3 size: 12 residues. CDR3 sequence (DNA): TGTGCCAGCAGACTAGCGGGAGTTGAGCAGTTCTTC. Translated, it gives CASRLAGVEQFF.

This clonotype was picked up many times. The gene calls are TRBV27 and TRBJ1-1, with D tentatively TRBD1 (5 bases). Deletions cut 6 bases from V and 3 bases from J, with 20 bases between. The CDR3 runs 16 residues. Germline V CDR1 and CDR2: MNHEY, SMNVEV (reference sequence). The CDR3 region is CASSQTRDASHTEAFF. Written as DNA, the CDR3 is TGTGCCAGCAGCCAAACGAGGGACGCAAGCCACACTGAAGCTTTCTTT.

Details on this clonotype: A read error may explain this, as a much larger clone is one base away. V usage is TRBV2 and J usage is TRBJ1-5; 8 bases are shared with TRBD1. The CDR3 runs to 15 residues. CDR1 SNHLY and CDR2 FYNNEI come from the germline V gene. Losses at the gene ends were 4 bases for V and 4 bases for J; bases not matched to a gene: 6. CDR3 amino acids: CASSGTGKGNQPQHF. In nucleotides, the CDR3 is TGTGCCAGCAGTGGGACAGGGAAGGGGAATCAGCCCCAGCATTTT.

The chain uses TRBV7-2 and TRBJ2-3, with 8 bases matching TRBD2. V dropped 4 bases and J dropped 3; count of bases not matched to a gene: 15. Germline values: CDR1 SGHTA, CDR2 FQGNSA. This CDR3 is 18 amino acids long. The CDR3 loop is CASSYRGGTSGFTDTQYF. The CDR3 DNA is TGTGCCAGCAGCTACCGGGGAGGTACTAGCGGATTTACAGATACGCAGTATTTT. Filled out from reference TRBV7-2 and TRBJ2-3, the complete variable domain reads GAGVSQSPSNKVTEKGKDVELRCDPISGHTALYWYRQSLGQGLEFLIYFQGNSAPDKSGLPSDRFSAERTGGSVSTLTIQRTQQEDSAVYLCASSYRGGTSGFTDTQYFGPGTRLTVL.

The chain combines TRBV18 with TRBJ1-4; D is undetermined. The V and J ends lost 3 bases and 8 bases respectively, with 13 bases between them. CDR1 KGHSH and CDR2 LQKENI come from the germline V gene. This CDR3 contains 14 residues. DNA for the CDR3: TGTGCCAGCTCACCTTCCGGGTCCCGCGAAAAACTGTTTTTT. Translation gives CASSPSGSREKLFF. Together with reference TRBV18 and TRBJ1-4, the CDR3 gives the full variable domain: NAGVMQNPRHLVRRRGQEARLRCSPMKGHSHVYWYRQLPEEGLKFMVYLQKENIIDESGMPKERFSAEFPKEGPSILRIQQVVRGDSAAYFCASSPSGSREKLFFGSGTQLSVL.

In its sample, this clonotype was seen a few times. The chain combines TRBV18 with TRBJ2-1; 8 bases are a match to TRBD2. CDR1 and CDR2 (germline): KGHSH, LQKENI. The CDR3 covers 13 residues. Trimming at V came to 3 bases and at J to 9 bases, leaving 4 bases not matched to a gene. The CDR3: CASSPGLEGEQFF. In nucleotides, the CDR3 is TGTGCCAGCTCACCGGGACTAGAGGGTGAGCAGTTCTTC.

The chain combines TRBV4-1 with TRBJ2-5; 10 bases fit TRBD2. CDR3 size: 16 residues. Germline V lookup: CDR1 MGHRA, CDR2 YSYEKL. V was clipped by 4 bases and J by 2 bases; unmatched bases: 7. The CDR3 region is CASSRSRTSGQETQYF. The CDR3 nucleotides read TGCGCCAGCAGCCGATCCCGGACTAGCGGTCAAGAGACCCAGTACTTC.

The rearrangement joins TRBV7-2 to TRBJ2-3; TRBD2 agrees at 14 bases. Looked up from germline, CDR1 is SGHTA and CDR2 is FQGNSA. This CDR3 is built from 16 residues. The trim removed 6 bases at V and 4 bases at J, leaving 6 bases unmatched. This CDR3 is CASSTPGLAGADTQYF. Here the CDR3 DNA reads TGTGCCAGCAGTACACCGGGACTAGCGGGAGCAGATACGCAGTATTTT.

This clonotype has just a few counts. The J gene is TRBJ1-6, the V gene TRBV28, with a tentative D call TRBD1 (5 bases). The CDR3 runs 13 residues. The germline CDR1 and CDR2 sequences are MDHEN and SYDVKM. V lost 8 bases and J 9 bases, leaving 14 bases between the germline ends. The CDR3 protein is CASLKGGGSPLHF. The DNA for the CDR3 is TGTGCCAGCCTAAAAGGCGGGGGTTCACCCCTCCACTTT. Complete variable domain (other parts from reference TRBV28 and TRBJ1-6): DVKVTQSSRYLVKRTGEKVFLECVQDMDHENMFWYRQDPGLGLRLIYFSYDVKMKEKGDIPEGYSVSREKKERFSLILESASTNQTSMYLCASLKGGGSPLHFGNGTRLTVT.

J is TRBJ1-5 and V is TRBV4-1; perhaps TRBD1 as D (5 bases). Looked up from germline, CDR1 is MGHRA and CDR2 is YSYEKL. This CDR3 contains 15 residues. Trimming pared 4 bases from V and 9 bases from J, leaving 19 bases between. The CDR3 DNA follows: TGCGCCAGCAGCCGAAGTGGGGGAGCGGTAGGGCCCCAGCATTTT. Its protein is CASSRSGGAVGPQHF.

At least ten counts were recorded for this clonotype. V is TRBV11-2 and J is TRBJ1-1, with D unclear. This CDR3 contains 11 residues. Per the germline V gene, CDR1 is SGHAT and CDR2 is FQNNGV. Trimming left V 4 bases short and J 8 bases short, with 8 bases between. The CDR3 loop is CASSSRMEAFF. In DNA, the CDR3 is TGTGCCAGCAGCTCCCGGATGGAAGCTTTCTTT.

The table lists this clonotype with many counts. This chain connects TRBV27 to TRBJ1-5, with a weak D call TRBD1 (5 bases). V was cut by 6 bases and J by 6 bases, with 12 bases left in between. Per the germline V gene, CDR1 is MNHEY and CDR2 is SMNVEV (reference sequence). The length of the CDR3 is 13 residues. DNA for the CDR3: TGTGCCAGCAGGGGGCAGGGAGTTCAGCCCCAGCATTTT. This gives the protein CASRGQGVQPQHF.

The rearrangement links TRBV14 to TRBJ2-3; D call uncertain. V was pared by 2 bases and J by 5 bases, with 17 bases between. CDR3 length equals 16 residues. Germline V CDR1 and CDR2: SGHDN, FVKESK. The CDR3 sequence: CASSQLVAGNEDTQYF. CDR3 in DNA: TGTGCCAGCAGCCAACTGGTGGCAGGCAATGAAGATACGCAGTATTTT.

There are many counts of this clonotype. The V and J genes are TRBV5-8 and TRBJ2-7; 8 nucleotides agree with TRBD1. CDR1 and CDR2 from the germline V gene are SGHTS and YDEGEE. Trimming removed 0 bases from V and 5 bases from J; junction bases left unmatched: 16. The CDR3 has 18 amino acids. As DNA, the CDR3 is TGTGCCAGCAGCTTGGAGGTATATTCAGGGGGCAAGGAGGACGAGCAGTACTTC. Its protein product is CASSLEVYSGGKEDEQYF.

The chain employs TRBV12-3 or TRBV12-4 and TRBJ2-1; 10 bases fit TRBD1. The CDR3 covers 20 residues. The trim removed 5 bases at V and 0 bases at J, leaving 16 bases unmatched. This CDR3 is CASSPPGQGPGTRSYNEQFF. The CDR3 coding sequence is TGTGCCAGCAGTCCACCGGGACAGGGGCCGGGGACCCGCTCCTACAATGAGCAGTTCTTC.

This clonotype came up many times. CDR3 sequence: CASSSGLGLYEQYF. In DNA form, the CDR3 reads TGTGCCAGCAGCTCAGGACTAGGCCTTTACGAGCAGTACTTC. V usage is TRBV7-2 and J usage is TRBJ2-7; 7 positions match TRBD2. Germline V CDR1 and CDR2: SGHTA, FQGNSA. CDR3 size: 14 residues. The ends lost 4 bases at V and 4 bases at J; junction bases unmatched: 7.

The sample holds a few counts of this clonotype. The rearrangement joins TRBV5-1 to TRBJ1-3; D unclear. Germline V gives CDR1 SGHRS, CDR2 YFSETQ. CDR3 length: 15 amino acids. With 0 bases removed from V and 2 bases from J, the gap between germline ends came to 9 bases. DNA for the CDR3: TGCGCCAGCAGCTTGGCGTCTGCAGCTGGAAACACCATATATTTT. Translated: CASSLASAAGNTIYF. Complete variable domain (other parts from reference TRBV5-1 and TRBJ1-3): KAGVTQTPRYLIKTRGQQVTLSCSPISGHRSVSWYQQTPGQGLQFLFEYFSETQRNKGNFPGRFSGRQFSNSRSEMNVSTLELGDSALYLCASSLASAAGNTIYFGEGSWLTVV.